The sequence of this T cell receptor beta chain was determined in a study of identical twins (dated by TCRdb to the mid-2010s). At the level of the whole study: TCR alpha and beta repertoires from monozygotic twins, unrelated adults of various ages and cord blood were deep-sequenced to test whether fetal clonotypes persist. To rule out contamination, the twin experiments were replicated at different times with different library preparation protocols. Beyond this particular receptor, the publication reports: Compared with coincidental sharing between unrelated individuals, an excess of low generation-probability sequences was observed among out-of-frame TCR alpha sequences shared between twins. Invariant T cells such as MAIT and iNKT could partly confound zero-insertion analyses, though diverse VJ usage argued against this for most clonotypes. Abundant cord blood beta clonotypes had fewer insertions, young adult naive repertoires showed a similar but weaker trend, and memory repertoires showed no such trend. Out-of-frame TCR alpha sharing in monozygotic twins was systematically underestimated by recombination models, whereas sharing between unrelated individuals was in agreement with the recombination models. Because the same donors could not be followed over many years, the conclusions depended on cross-sectional statistical analysis. The excess sharing between twins in beta out-of-frame sequences was weaker because fewer shared sequences reduced the signal-to-noise ratio.

This clonotype was observed many times. Its cognate antigen has yet to be identified. No base-level quality is on record; no much larger clone is a single base apart. Only healthy Caucasian donors were included. The twin cohort comprised three pairs of female monozygotic twins, all aged roughly 18 to 30 years. Positive isolation kits from Invitrogen were used to isolate CD4+ and CD8+ T cell populations. The library was prepared using 5' RACE. TCRdb records Illumina HiSeq 2000 as the sequencer. A universal primer binding site was introduced by template switching, and a unique molecular identifier was present in the final cDNA, enabling accurate counting of TCR cDNA molecules. Specific primers in the conserved constant-segment region were used to synthesize first-strand cDNA for the TCR alpha and beta chains. Each cDNA library was double barcoded, with a SMART-Mk sample barcode plus Illumina barcodes, to control for contamination. TruSeq adapter sequences and Illumina sample barcodes were added in two successive PCR steps. The Illumina HiSeq platform was used with custom primers to sequence TCR alpha and beta cDNA libraries. Per the authors' processing: MiGEC processed the raw reads to extract unique molecular identifiers, while MiXCR was used to determine the CDR3 positions. For each individual, recombination models were inferred using an EM algorithm with the repgenHMM and IGoR tools. Shared clonotype analysis was performed with the tcR package in R, normalizing sharing by the product of cloneset sizes. To study raw recombination without the effects of thymic and clonal selection, out-of-frame nonproductive sequences were analyzed. TCRdb applied fastp at Q25 and MiXCR to the public reads, then kept only in-frame beta chains. Entries are consolidated by CDR3 protein sequence, retaining the most common genes and DNA. What appears here as the V and J calls and clone size reflects TCRdb's work, not the paper's. The sample data list some 270,000 distinct CDR3 sequences, and 6.5% to 9.5% of these were observed just once. The top ten hold less than 4% of the sample.

The same sample was also used in a study of yellow fever vaccine responses in identical twins. Per that second paper: According to the authors, the vaccine-induced T cell response in identical twins seemed to be partly convergent and partly specific to each individual. In identical twins, the study followed T cell clones that responded to the vaccine with precision.

This receptor was taken from a woman aged 18-30 years in good health. Sample: CD8+ T cells sorted from blood.

The CDR3 in this case is CSVEGNIEQFF. Read as DNA, the sequence is TGCAGCGTTGAAGGGAACATTGAGCAGTTCTTC. In this chain, TRBV29-1 is recombined with TRBJ2-1; a confident D gene designation cannot be given. The junction carries 7 bases between V and J, which are trimmed by 1 base and 9 bases respectively. According to the germline V gene, CDR1 reads SQVTM and CDR2 reads ANQGSEA. There are 11 amino acids in the CDR3, from cysteine to phenylalanine inclusive. Of all the DNA, just the CDR3 is kept, 33 bases in frame from base 1.